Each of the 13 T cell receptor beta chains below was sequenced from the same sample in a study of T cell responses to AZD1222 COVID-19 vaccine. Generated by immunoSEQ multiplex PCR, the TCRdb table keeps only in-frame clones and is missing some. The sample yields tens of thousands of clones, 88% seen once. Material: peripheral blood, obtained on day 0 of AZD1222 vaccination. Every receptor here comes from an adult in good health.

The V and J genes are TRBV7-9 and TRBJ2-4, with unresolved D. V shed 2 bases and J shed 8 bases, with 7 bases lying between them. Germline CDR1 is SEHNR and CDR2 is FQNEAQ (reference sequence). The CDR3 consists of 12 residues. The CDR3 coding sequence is TGTGCCAGCAGCTTATACCGGGACATTCAGTACTTC. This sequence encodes CASSLYRDIQYF.

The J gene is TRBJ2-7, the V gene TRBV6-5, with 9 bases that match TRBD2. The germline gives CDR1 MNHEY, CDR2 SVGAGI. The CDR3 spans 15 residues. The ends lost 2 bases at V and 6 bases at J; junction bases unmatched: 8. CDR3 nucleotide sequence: TGTGCCAGCAGTTACGTTAGCGGGAGAAGAGGCGAGCAGTACTTC. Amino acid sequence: CASSYVSGRRGEQYF.

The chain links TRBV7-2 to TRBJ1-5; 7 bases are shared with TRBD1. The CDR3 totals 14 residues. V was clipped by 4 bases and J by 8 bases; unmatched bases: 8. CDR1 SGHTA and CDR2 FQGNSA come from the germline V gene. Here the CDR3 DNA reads TGTGCCAGCAGCTCACGACAGGGTAGGGAGCCCCAGCATTTT. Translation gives CASSSRQGREPQHF.

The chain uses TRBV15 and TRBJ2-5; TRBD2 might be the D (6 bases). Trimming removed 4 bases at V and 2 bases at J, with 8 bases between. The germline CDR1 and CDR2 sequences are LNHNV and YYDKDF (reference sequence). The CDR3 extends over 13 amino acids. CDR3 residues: CATSIGLQETQYF. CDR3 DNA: TGTGCCACCAGCATCGGACTACAAGAGACCCAGTACTTC.

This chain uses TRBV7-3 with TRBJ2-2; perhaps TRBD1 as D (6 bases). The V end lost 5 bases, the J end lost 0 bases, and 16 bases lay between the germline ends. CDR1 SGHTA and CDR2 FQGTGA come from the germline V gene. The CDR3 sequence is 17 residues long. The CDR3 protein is CASSLSPTGTNTGELFF. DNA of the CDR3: TGTGCCAGCAGCCTATCCCCGACAGGCACGAACACCGGGGAGCTGTTTTTT.

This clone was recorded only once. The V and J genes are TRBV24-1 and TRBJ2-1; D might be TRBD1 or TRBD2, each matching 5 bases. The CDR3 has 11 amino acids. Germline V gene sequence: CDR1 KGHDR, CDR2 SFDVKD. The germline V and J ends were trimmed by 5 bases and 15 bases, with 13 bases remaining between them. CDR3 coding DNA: TGTGCCACCAGTGCGTCTGGGGGTCTGTTCTTC. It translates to CATSASGGLFF.

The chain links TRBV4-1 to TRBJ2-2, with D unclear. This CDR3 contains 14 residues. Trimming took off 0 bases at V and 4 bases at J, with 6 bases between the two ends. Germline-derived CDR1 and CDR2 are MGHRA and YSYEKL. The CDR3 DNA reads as TGCGCCAGCAGCCAAGAGGGAATCACCGGGGAGCTGTTTTTT. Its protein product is CASSQEGITGELFF.

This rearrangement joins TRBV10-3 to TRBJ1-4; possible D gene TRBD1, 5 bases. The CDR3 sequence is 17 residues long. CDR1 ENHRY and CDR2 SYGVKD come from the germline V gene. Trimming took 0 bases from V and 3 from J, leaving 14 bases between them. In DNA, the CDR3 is TGTGCCATCAGTGAGTCGAAAAGGGGCAAACCTAATGAAAAACTGTTTTTT. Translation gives CAISESKRGKPNEKLFF.

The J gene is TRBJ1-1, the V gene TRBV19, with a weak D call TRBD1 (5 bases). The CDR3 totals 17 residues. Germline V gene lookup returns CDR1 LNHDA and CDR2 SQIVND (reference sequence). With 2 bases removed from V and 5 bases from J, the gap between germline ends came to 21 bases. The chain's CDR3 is CASSIRQGGERRTEAFF. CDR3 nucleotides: TGTGCCAGTAGTATACGGCAGGGAGGGGAGAGACGGACTGAAGCTTTCTTT.

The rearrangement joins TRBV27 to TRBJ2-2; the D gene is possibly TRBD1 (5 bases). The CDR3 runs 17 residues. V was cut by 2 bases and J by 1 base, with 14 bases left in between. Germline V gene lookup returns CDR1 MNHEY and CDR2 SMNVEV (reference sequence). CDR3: CASSLMGDDRNTGELFF. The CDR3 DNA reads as TGTGCCAGCAGTTTAATGGGTGACGACAGGAACACCGGGGAGCTGTTTTTT.

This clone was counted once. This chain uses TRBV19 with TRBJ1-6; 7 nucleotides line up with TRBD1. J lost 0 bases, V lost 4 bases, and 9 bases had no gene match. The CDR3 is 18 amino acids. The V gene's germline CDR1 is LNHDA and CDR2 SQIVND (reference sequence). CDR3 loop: CASSTSGTASSYNSPLHF. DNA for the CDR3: TGTGCCAGTAGTACATCCGGGACAGCTAGCTCCTATAATTCACCCCTCCACTTT.

The CDR3 loop is CSVTQRYEQYF. In nucleotides, the CDR3 is TGCAGTGTTACACAGAGATACGAGCAGTACTTC. V and J are TRBV20-1 and TRBJ2-7; no reliable D call. CDR1 and CDR2 (germline): DFQATT, SNEGSKA (reference sequence). This CDR3 comprises 11 residues. Trimming pared 7 bases from V and 4 bases from J, leaving 11 bases between.

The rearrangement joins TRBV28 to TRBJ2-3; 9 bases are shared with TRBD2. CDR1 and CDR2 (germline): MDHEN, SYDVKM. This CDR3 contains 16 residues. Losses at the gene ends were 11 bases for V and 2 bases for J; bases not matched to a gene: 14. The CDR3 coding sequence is TGTGCCTGCTACCAATCGACTAGCGGAAACACAGATACGCAGTATTTT. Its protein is CACYQSTSGNTDTQYF.